This T cell receptor beta chain originates from a study of blood T cell repertoires in COVID-19. About the study: The origin of the acute and convalescent COVID-19 samples was the United States, Italy and Spain. Sources were T cells, B-cell-depleted T cells, or PBMCs; the material itself was cDNA or gDNA.

The length of the CDR3 is 14 residues. CDR1 is SGDLS and CDR2 is YYNGEE in the germline V gene. V was clipped by 6 bases and J by 7 bases; unmatched bases: 11. How the authors handled the data: How many nucleated cells were present was estimated from reference gene primer amplification. Method: immunoSEQ multiplex PCR; TCRdb's copy keeps in-frame clones and lacks some. V, J and clone size were drawn from that table, and D and trimming were deduced from the DNA. The sample gives approximately 250,000 clones, roughly 80% of which show up once; 4% to 4.5% is in the top ten. This receptor was obtained from a man aged 55 to 69 with acute or convalescent COVID-19. The chain recombines TRBV9 with TRBJ2-7; 9 bases line up with TRBD1. What was sequenced was peripheral blood. The CDR3 spells CASTIDRGSREQYF. The CDR3 DNA follows: TGTGCCAGCACGATAGACAGGGGGTCTCGGGAGCAGTACTTC.